This T cell receptor beta chain came from a study of T-cell reconstitution after alpha-beta-depleted transplantation in children. Regarding the study as a whole: Reported findings indicate that, about two months after transplant, alpha-beta T cells came from several hundred expanded clones, which were derived from non-depleted graft cells. Once a year had passed after transplant, T-cell counts and diversity came mostly from newly produced T cells.

V lost 4 bases and J 7 bases, leaving 19 bases between the germline ends. CDR1 is MDHEN and CDR2 is SYDVKM in the germline V gene. This CDR3 spans 16 amino acids. Unique molecular identifiers were used in preparing the TCRbeta library. TCRdb itself ran the PCR reads through MiXCR, one entry per CDR3 protein. The top ten clones hold around 2.2% of a sample with some 600,000 distinct CDR3 sequences, under 15% of them seen once. As concerns this clonotype: Its antigen is unidentified.

The receptor was isolated from a male patient aged 10-17 years who had a stem cell transplant for acute myeloid leukemia, so the T cells may come from the graft donor. The V and J genes are TRBV28 and TRBJ1-4; the D is unclear. This sample comprised PBMCs, mostly from graft donor cells, obtained 360 days after TCRalphabeta/CD19-depleted stem cell transplant. The chain's CDR3 is CASSWIRKTFGEKLFF. As DNA, the CDR3 is TGTGCCAGCAGTTGGATCCGGAAAACTTTCGGTGAAAAACTGTTTTTT.